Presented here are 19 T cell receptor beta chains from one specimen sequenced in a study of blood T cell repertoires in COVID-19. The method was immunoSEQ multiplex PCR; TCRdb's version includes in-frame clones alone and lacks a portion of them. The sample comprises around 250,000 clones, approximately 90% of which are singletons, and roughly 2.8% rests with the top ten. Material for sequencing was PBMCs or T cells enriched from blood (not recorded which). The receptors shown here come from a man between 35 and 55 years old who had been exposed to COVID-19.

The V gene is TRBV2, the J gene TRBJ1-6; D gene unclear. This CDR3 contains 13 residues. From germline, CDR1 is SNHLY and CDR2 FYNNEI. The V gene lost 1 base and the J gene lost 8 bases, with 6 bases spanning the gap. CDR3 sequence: CASSEGRDSPLHF. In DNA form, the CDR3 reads TGTGCCAGCAGTGAAGGGAGGGATTCACCCCTCCACTTT.

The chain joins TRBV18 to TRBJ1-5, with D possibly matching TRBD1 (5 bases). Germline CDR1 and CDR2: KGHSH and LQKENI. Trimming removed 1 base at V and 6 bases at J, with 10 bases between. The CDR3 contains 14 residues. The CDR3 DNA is TGTGCCAGCTCACCACAGGGGTCGAGTCAGCCCCAGCATTTT. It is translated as CASSPQGSSQPQHF.

CDR3 nucleotide sequence: TGTGCCAGCAGCCAGGGGCGCAGTCAGCCCCAGCATTTT. It is translated as CASSQGRSQPQHF. This chain links TRBV3-1 (or the pseudogene TRBV3-2) with TRBJ1-5; D perhaps matches TRBD1 (5 bases). Germline V gives CDR1 LGHDT, CDR2 YNNKEL (reference sequence). V gave up 3 bases and J gave up 6 bases, with 9 bases separating them. CDR3 length equals 13 residues.

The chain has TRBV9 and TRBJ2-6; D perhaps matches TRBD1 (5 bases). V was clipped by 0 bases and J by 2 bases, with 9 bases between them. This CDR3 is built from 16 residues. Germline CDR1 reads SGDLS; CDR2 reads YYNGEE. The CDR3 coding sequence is TGTGCCAGCAGCGTAGTCCCAGGGACTGGGGCCAACGTCCTGACTTTC. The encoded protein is CASSVVPGTGANVLTF.

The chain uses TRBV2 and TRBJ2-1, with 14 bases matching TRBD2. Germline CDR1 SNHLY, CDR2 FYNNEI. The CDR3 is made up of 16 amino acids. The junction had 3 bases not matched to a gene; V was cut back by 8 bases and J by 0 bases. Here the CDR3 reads CASEGTSGSSYNEQFF. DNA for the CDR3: TGTGCCAGCGAAGGGACTAGCGGGAGCTCCTACAATGAGCAGTTCTTC. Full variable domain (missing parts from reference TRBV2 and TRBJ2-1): EPEVTQTPSHQVTQMGQEVILRCVPISNHLYFYWYRQILGQKVEFLVSFYNNEISEKSEIFDDQFSVERPDGSNFTLKIRSTKLEDSAMYFCASEGTSGSSYNEQFFGPGTRLTVL.

CDR3: CASSLYSGRLYEQYF. The DNA for the CDR3 is TGTGCCAGCAGCTTGTATAGCGGGAGACTCTACGAGCAGTACTTC. The chain is built from TRBV11-1 and TRBJ2-7; 9 nucleotides line up with TRBD2. Germline CDR1 and CDR2: SGHAT and FQDESV (reference sequence). The CDR3 length is 15 residues. The V and J ends lost 3 bases and 3 bases, in that order; junction bases with no gene match: 6.

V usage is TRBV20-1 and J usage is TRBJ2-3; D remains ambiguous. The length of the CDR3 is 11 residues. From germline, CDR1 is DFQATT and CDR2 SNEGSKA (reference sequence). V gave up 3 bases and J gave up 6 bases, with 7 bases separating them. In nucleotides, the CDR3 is TGCAGTGCTAGGCTCGGGGATACGCAGTATTTT. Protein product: CSARLGDTQYF.

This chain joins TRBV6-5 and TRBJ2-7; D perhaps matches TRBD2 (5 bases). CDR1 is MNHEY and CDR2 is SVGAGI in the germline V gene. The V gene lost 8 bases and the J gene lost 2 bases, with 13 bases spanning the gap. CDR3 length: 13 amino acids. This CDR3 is CASPRSGAYEQYF. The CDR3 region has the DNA TGTGCCAGCCCCCGCAGCGGCGCCTACGAGCAGTACTTC.

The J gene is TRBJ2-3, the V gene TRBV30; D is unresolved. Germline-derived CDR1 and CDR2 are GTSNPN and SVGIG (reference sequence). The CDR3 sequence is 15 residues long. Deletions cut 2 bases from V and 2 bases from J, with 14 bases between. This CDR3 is CAWSLLDGPTDTQYF. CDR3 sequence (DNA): TGTGCCTGGAGTCTCCTTGATGGGCCCACAGATACGCAGTATTTT.

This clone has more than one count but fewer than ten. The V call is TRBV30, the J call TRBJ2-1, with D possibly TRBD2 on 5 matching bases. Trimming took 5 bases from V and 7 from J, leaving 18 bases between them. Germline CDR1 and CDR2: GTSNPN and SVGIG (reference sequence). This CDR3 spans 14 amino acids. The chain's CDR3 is CAWGRDKGSNEQFF. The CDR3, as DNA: TGTGCCTGGGGAAGGGATAAAGGGAGTAATGAGCAGTTCTTC.

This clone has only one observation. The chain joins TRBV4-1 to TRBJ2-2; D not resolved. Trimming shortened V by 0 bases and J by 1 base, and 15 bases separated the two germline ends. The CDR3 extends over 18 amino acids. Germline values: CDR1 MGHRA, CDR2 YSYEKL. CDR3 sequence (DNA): TGCGCCAGCAGCCAAGAATATCCGCGGATACTGAACACCGGGGAGCTGTTTTTT. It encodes CASSQEYPRILNTGELFF.

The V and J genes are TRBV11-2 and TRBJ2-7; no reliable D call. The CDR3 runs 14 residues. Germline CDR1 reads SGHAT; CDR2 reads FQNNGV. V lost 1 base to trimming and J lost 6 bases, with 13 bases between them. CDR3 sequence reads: CASSLASGFVEQYF. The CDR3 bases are TGTGCCAGCAGCTTAGCATCCGGGTTCGTCGAGCAGTACTTC.

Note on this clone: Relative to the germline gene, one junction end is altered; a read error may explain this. The CDR3 loop reads CASSLVGQGEDTAF. DNA for the CDR3: TGCGCCAGCAGCTTGGTAGGACAGGGGGAGGACACCGCCTTC. The chain uses TRBV5-1 and TRBJ1-2; 10 bases fit TRBD1. CDR1 and CDR2 from the germline V gene are SGHRS and YFSETQ. The CDR3 is 14 amino acids.

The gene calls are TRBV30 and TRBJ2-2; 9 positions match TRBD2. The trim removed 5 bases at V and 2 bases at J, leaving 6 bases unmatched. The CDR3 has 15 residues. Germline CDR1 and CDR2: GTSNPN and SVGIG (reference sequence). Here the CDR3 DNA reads TGTGCCTGGGAGTTAGCGGGAGATAACACCGGGGAGCTGTTTTTT. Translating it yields CAWELAGDNTGELFF. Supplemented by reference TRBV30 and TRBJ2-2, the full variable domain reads SQTIHQWPATLVQPVGSPLSLECTVEGTSNPNLYWYRQAAGRGLQLLFYSVGIGQISSEVPQNLSASRPQDRQFILSSKKLLLSDSGFYLCAWELAGDNTGELFFGEGSRLTVL.

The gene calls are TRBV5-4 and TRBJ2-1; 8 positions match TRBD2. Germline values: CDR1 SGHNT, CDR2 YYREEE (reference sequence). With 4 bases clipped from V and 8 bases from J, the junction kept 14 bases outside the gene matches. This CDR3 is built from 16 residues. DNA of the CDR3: TGTGCCAGCAGCACAGCCGGGACTAGTTTAGTACATGAGCAGTTCTTC. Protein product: CASSTAGTSLVHEQFF.

The DNA of the CDR3 is TGTGCCAGCAGCCAGTGGAGCGGGGGCACTGAAGCTTTCTTT. Translation gives CASSQWSGGTEAFF. This chain uses TRBV14 with TRBJ1-1; TRBD1 is a possible D gene (5 bases). Trimming stripped 3 bases from V and 4 bases from J, with 12 bases between. The germline gives CDR1 SGHDN, CDR2 FVKESK. This CDR3 spans 14 amino acids.

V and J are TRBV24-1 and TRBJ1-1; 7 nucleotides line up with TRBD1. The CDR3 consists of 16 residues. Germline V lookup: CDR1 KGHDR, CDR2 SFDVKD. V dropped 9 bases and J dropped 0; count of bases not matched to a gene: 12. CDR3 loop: CATAESFGTVNTEAFF. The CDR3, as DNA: TGTGCCACCGCAGAGAGTTTCGGGACAGTGAACACTGAAGCTTTCTTT.

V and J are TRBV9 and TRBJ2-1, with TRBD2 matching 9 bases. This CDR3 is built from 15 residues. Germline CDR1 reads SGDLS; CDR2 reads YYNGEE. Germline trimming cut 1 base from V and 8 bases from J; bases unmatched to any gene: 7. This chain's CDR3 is CASSVSGAGGHEQFF. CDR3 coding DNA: TGTGCCAGCAGCGTATCAGGGGCGGGAGGGCATGAGCAGTTCTTC.

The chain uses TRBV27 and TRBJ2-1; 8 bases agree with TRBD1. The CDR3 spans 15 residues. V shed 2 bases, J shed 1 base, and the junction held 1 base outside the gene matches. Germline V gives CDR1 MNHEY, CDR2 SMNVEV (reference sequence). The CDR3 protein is CASSLRTGSYNEQFF. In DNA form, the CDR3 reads TGTGCCAGCAGTTTAAGGACAGGGTCCTACAATGAGCAGTTCTTC.